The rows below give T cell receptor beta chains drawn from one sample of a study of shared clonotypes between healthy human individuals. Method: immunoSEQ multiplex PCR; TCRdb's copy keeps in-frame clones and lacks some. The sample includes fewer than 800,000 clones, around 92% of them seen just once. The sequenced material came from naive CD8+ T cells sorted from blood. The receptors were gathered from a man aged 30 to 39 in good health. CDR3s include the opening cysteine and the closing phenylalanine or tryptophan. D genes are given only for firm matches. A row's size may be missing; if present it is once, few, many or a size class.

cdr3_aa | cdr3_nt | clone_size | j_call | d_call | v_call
CASSETGGRWDNEQFF | TGTGCCAGCAGTGAAACAGGGGGCCGGTGGGACAATGAGCAGTTCTTC | - | TRBJ2-1 | TRBD1 | TRBV6-1
CASSVSGGSYNEQFF | TGTGCCAGCAGCGTCAGCGGCGGCTCCTACAATGAGCAGTTCTTC | - | TRBJ2-1 | - | TRBV7-6
CASSPTGGSPQCQETQYF | TGCGCCAGCAGTCCGACAGGGGGGTCACCACAGTGCCAAGAGACCCAGTACTTC | once | TRBJ2-5 | TRBD1 | TRBV23-1
CASSQVSGRANEQFF | TGTGCCAGCAGCCAAGTTTCCGGGAGGGCCAATGAGCAGTTCTTC | - | TRBJ2-1 | TRBD2 | TRBV14
CASSSSSGSRPDTQYF | TGTGCCAGCAGTTCATCTAGCGGGAGTCGCCCAGATACGCAGTATTTT | - | TRBJ2-3 | TRBD2 | TRBV28
CATTSTGLGWPGIQETQYF | TGTGCCACCACCAGCACAGGCCTAGGATGGCCTGGGATCCAAGAGACCCAGTACTTC | - | TRBJ2-5 | - | TRBV15
CASSSRTGNQPQHF | TGTGCCAGTAGTAGCAGGACAGGCAATCAGCCCCAGCATTTT | - | TRBJ1-5 | - | TRBV19
CASSSIAGLSTDTQYF | TGTGCCAGCAGCTCTATAGCGGGCCTCAGCACAGATACGCAGTATTTT | - | TRBJ2-3 | TRBD2 | TRBV11-2
CASSLASIYNEQFF | TGTGCCAGCAGTTTAGCGTCCATCTACAATGAGCAGTTCTTC | once | TRBJ2-1 | - | TRBV27
CASSISFLSSYEQYF | TGTGCCAGTAGTATATCCTTCCTTAGCTCCTACGAGCAGTACTTC | - | TRBJ2-7 | - | TRBV19
CASSVGDVSYEQYF | TGTGCCAGCAGCGTAGGGGACGTCTCCTACGAGCAGTACTTC | - | TRBJ2-7 | - | TRBV9
CASSGGTGDVGGQPQHF | TGTGCCAGCAGCGGCGGGACAGGGGACGTTGGGGGGCAGCCCCAGCATTTT | - | TRBJ1-5 | TRBD1 | TRBV7-9
CASSLPGRRFDEQYF | TGTGCCAGCAGTCTCCCGGGGAGGCGTTTCGACGAGCAGTACTTC | - | TRBJ2-7 | - | TRBV27
CASSKGGTRQSNTEAFF | TGTGCCAGCAGCAAGGGAGGGACCCGCCAGTCCAACACTGAAGCTTTCTTT | - | TRBJ1-1 | - | TRBV7-9
CASSQDRGSPYEQYF | TGCGCCAGCAGCCAAGACAGGGGGTCGCCCTACGAGCAGTACTTC | - | TRBJ2-7 | TRBD1 | TRBV4-1